The clone carrying this TCR beta chain was counted once. Its antigen remains unknown. Produced via immunoSEQ multiplex PCR; TCRdb's table is partial and in-frame only. The table lists some 130,000 clones, over 75% of them singletons, with approximately 19% in the top ten. This CDR3 has 13 amino acids. With 10 bases clipped from V and 10 bases from J, the junction kept 10 bases outside the gene matches. Germline lookup yields CDR1 LNHDA and CDR2 SQIVND (reference sequence). The data originate from a study of T cell responses to AZD1222 COVID-19 vaccine. General study findings and limits: Seropositive at baseline were only a handful of AZD1222 recipients.

The chain combines TRBV19 with TRBJ1-4, with TRBD1 matching 9 bases. The starting material was peripheral blood, obtained on day 0 of MenACWY control vaccination. The receptor was isolated from an adult in good health. CDR3 residues: CATSGQGVRKLFF. The DNA for the CDR3 is TGTGCCACATCGGGACAGGGCGTGAGAAAACTGTTTTTT. The full variable domain, rest sourced from reference TRBV19 and TRBJ1-4, is DGGITQSPKYLFRKEGQNVTLSCEQNLNHDAMYWYRQDPGQGLRLIYYSQIVNDFQKGDIAEGYSVSREKKESFPLTVTSAQKNPTAFYLCATSGQGVRKLFFGSGTQLSVL.